This T cell receptor (beta chain) was recorded in a study of early T cells in non-severe SARS-CoV-2 infection. This clonotype appeared many times. TCRdb analysed the 5' RACE reads with MiXCR anew, one entry per CDR3 protein. There are some 45,000 distinct CDR3 sequences in the sample; 6% to 8.5% occur only once, and 8.3% lies in the top ten. Trimming left V 2 bases short and J 0 bases short, with 13 bases between. The CDR3 consists of 16 residues. This receptor was obtained from an adult who was a healthcare worker with PCR-confirmed SARS-CoV-2 infection or an uninfected control (not recorded which). This chain joins TRBV12-3 or TRBV12-4 and TRBJ2-5; D unresolved. Sequencing input: whole blood. The CDR3 bases are TGTGCCAGCAGTTTACTGAAAGTGTACAACCAAGAGACCCAGTACTTC. Translated, it gives CASSLLKVYNQETQYF.